This paragraph covers one TCR beta chain sequence. Here immunoSEQ multiplex PCR was the method, and the copy in TCRdb shows in-frame clones only, minus some. This table holds tens of thousands of clones, approximately 90% found once. Germline CDR1 SGHRS, CDR2 YFSETQ. This CDR3 contains 16 residues. Deletions cut 3 bases from V and 4 bases from J, with 17 bases between. This sample is drawn from a study of control samples from healthy donors and cancer patients. Sequencing used blood. The V and J genes are TRBV5-1 and TRBJ1-3; no reliable D call. The clonotype originates from a woman aged 30 to 39 in good health. This CDR3 reads CASSSSGIFQGNTIYF. The CDR3 DNA reads TGCGCCAGCAGCTCATCCGGTATTTTCCAGGGAAACACCATATATTTT.